This T cell receptor (beta chain) was recovered during a study of patients and donors after allogeneic stem cell transplantation. MiXCR was run by TCRdb on the RT-PCR reads, yielding one entry per CDR3 protein. Of about 110,000 distinct CDR3 sequences listed, roughly 37% are singletons. V shed 10 bases and J shed 7 bases, with 11 bases lying between them. Germline V gene lookup returns CDR1 ENHRY and CDR2 SYGVKD. The CDR3 runs 12 residues. The sample consisted of blood, either unsorted or a sorted T cell fraction (not recorded which). This TCR derives from a human donor who was either an allogeneic HSCT recipient or a stem cell or donor lymphocyte infusion donor (not recorded which). It is not recorded whose cells these are; they may come from a transplant donor. This rearrangement joins TRBV10-3 to TRBJ1-6, with D perhaps TRBD1 (5 bases). The DNA of the CDR3 is TGTGCCACCGGGGACGGAAATTCACCCCTCCACTTT. Translation: CATGDGNSPLHF.